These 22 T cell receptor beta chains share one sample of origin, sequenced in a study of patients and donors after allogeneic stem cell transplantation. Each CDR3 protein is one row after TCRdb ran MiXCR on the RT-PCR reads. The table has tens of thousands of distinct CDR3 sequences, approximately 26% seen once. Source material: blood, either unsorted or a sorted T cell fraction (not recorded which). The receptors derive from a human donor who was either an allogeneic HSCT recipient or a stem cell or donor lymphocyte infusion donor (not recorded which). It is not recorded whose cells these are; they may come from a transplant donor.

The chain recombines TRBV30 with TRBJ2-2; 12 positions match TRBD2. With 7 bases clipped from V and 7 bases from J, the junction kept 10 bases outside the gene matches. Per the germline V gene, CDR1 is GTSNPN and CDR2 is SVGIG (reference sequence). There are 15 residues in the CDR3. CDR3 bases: TGTGCCTACCTGACTAGCGGGAGTTGGGACGGGGAGCTGTTTTTT. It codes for CAYLTSGSWDGELFF.

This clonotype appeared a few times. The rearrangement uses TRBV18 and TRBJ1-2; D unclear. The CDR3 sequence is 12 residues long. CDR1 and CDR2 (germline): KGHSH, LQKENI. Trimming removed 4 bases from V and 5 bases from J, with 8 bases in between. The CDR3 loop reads CASSLLGYGYTF. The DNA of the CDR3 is TGTGCCAGCTCACTCCTCGGGTATGGCTACACCTTC.

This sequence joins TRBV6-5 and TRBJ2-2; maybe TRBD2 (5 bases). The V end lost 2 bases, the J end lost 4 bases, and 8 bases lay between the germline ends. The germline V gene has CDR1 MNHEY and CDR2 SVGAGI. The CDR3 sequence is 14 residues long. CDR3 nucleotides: TGTGCCAGCAGTTACGACTACTTCACCGGGGAGCTGTTTTTT. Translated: CASSYDYFTGELFF.

This CDR3 reads CASSAAEGTGYGNEQFF. The CDR3 DNA sequence: TGTGCCAGCAGTGCTGCCGAGGGGACAGGGTACGGCAATGAGCAGTTCTTC. J is TRBJ2-1 and V is TRBV6-6; 9 bases map to TRBD1. CDR1 is MNHNY and CDR2 is SVGAGI in the germline V gene (reference sequence). Trimming removed 5 bases from V and 6 bases from J; junction bases left unmatched: 14. The CDR3 is 17 amino acids.

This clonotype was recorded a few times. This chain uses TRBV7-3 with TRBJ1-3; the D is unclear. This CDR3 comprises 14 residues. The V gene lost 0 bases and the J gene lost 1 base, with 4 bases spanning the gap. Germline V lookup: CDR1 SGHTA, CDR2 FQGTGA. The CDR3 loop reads CASSLTPSGNTIYF. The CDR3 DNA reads TGTGCCAGCAGCTTAACCCCATCTGGAAACACCATATATTTT. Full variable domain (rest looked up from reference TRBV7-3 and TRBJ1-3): GAGVSQTPSNKVTEKGKYVELRCDPISGHTALYWYRQSLGQGPEFLIYFQGTGAADDSGLPNDRFFAVRPEGSVSTLKIQRTERGDSAVYLCASSLTPSGNTIYFGEGSWLTVV.

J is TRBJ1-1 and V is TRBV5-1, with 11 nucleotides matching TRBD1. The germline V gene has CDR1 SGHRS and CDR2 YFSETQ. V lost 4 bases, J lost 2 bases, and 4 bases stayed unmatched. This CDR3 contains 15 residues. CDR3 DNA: TGCGCCAGCAGCCCGGACAGGGGGCTCAACACTGAAGCTTTCTTT. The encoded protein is CASSPDRGLNTEAFF.

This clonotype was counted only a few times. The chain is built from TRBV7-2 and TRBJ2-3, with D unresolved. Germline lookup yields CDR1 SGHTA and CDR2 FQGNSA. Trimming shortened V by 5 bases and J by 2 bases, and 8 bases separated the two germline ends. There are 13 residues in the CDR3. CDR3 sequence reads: CASSIFTTDTQYF. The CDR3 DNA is TGTGCCAGCAGCATATTCACCACAGATACGCAGTATTTT.

The DNA for the CDR3 is TGTGCCAGCAGCTTATACGGGAGTAATGAGCAGTTCTTC. It codes for CASSLYGSNEQFF. The chain is built from TRBV11-2 and TRBJ2-1, with a possible D match to TRBD2 (6 bases). The CDR3 runs to 13 residues. Looked up from germline, CDR1 is SGHAT and CDR2 is FQNNGV. The ends were cut back, 2 bases at V and 7 bases at J, with 9 bases in the middle.

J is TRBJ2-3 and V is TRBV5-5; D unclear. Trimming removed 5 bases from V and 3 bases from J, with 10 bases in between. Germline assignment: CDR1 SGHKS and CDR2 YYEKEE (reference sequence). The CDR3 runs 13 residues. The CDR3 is CASSPDWTDTQYF. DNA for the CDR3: TGTGCCAGCAGTCCAGACTGGACAGATACGCAGTATTTT.

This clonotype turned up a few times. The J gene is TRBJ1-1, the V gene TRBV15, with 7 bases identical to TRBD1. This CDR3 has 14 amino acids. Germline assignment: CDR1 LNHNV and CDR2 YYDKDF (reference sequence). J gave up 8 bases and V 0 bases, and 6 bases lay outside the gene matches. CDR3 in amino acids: CATSRDQGGTEAFF. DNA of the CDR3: TGTGCCACCAGCAGAGATCAGGGGGGGACAGAAGCTTTCTTT. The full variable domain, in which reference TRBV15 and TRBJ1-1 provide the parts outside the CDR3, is DAMVIQNPRYQVTQFGKPVTLSCSQTLNHNVMYWYQQKSSQAPKLLFHYYDKDFNNEADTPDNFQSRRPNTSFCFLDIRSPGLGDTAMYLCATSRDQGGTEAFFGQGTRLTVV.

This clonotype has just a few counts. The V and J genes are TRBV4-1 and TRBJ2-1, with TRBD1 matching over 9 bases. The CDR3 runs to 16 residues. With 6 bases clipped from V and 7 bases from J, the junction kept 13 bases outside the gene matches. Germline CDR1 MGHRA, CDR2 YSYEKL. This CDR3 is CASSLPGQGLLNEQFF. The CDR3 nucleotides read TGCGCCAGCAGTCTCCCTGGACAGGGGCTTTTGAATGAGCAGTTCTTC.

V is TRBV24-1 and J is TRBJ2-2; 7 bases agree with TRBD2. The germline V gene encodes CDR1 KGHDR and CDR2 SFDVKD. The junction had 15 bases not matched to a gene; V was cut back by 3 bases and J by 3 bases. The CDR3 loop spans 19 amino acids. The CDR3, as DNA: TGTGCCACCAGTGATCCCCGAGCGGGAAAAGGAGGGCACACCGGGGAGCTGTTTTTT. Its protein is CATSDPRAGKGGHTGELFF.

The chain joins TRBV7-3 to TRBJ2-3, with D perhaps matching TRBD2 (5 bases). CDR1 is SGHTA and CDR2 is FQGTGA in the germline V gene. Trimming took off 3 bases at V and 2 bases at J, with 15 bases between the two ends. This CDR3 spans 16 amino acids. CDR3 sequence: CASSFMGGGTTDTQYF. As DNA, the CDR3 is TGTGCCAGCAGCTTTATGGGTGGAGGAACCACAGATACGCAGTATTTT.

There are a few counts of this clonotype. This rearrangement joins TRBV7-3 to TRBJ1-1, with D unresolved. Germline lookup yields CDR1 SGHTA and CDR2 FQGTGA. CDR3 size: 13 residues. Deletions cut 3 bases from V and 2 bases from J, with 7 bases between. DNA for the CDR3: TGTGCCAGCAGCTTTAATAGCAACACTGAAGCTTTCTTT. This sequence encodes CASSFNSNTEAFF.

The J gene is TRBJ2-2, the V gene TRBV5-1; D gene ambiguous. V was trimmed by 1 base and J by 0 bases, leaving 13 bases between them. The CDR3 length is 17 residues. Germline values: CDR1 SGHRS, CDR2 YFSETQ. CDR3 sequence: CASSLRWVHTNTGELFF. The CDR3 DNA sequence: TGCGCCAGCAGCTTGAGATGGGTCCACACGAACACCGGGGAGCTGTTTTTT.

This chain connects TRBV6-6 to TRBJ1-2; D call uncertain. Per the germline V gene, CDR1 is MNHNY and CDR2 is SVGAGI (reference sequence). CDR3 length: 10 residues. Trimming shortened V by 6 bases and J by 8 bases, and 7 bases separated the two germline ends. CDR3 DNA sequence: TGTGCCAGCAGACGGGAGGGCTACACCTTC. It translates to CASRREGYTF.

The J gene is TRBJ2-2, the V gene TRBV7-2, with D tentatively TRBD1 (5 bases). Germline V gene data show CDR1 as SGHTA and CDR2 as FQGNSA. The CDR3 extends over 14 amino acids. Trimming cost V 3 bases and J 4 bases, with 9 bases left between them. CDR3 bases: TGTGCCAGCAGCTTCGGCAGGGCCACCGGGGAGCTGTTTTTT. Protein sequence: CASSFGRATGELFF. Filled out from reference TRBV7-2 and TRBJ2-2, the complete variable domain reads GAGVSQSPSNKVTEKGKDVELRCDPISGHTALYWYRQSLGQGLEFLIYFQGNSAPDKSGLPSDRFSAERTGGSVSTLTIQRTQQEDSAVYLCASSFGRATGELFFGEGSRLTVL.

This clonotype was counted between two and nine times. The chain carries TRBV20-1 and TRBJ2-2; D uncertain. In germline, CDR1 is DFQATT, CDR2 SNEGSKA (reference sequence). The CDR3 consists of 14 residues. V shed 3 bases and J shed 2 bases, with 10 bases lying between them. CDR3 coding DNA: TGCAGTGCTAGTCCGACCCATAACACCGGGGAGCTGTTTTTT. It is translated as CSASPTHNTGELFF.

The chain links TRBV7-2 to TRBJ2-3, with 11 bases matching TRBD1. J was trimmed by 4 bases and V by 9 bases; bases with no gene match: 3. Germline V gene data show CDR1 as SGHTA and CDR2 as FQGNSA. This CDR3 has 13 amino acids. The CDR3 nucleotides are TGTGCCAGTGGGACAGGGGGAGCAGATACGCAGTATTTT. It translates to CASGTGGADTQYF.

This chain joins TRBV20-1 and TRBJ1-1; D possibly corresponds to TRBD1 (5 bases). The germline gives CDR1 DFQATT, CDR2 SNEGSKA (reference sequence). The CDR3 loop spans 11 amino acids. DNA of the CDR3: TGCAGGGCCTTTACAGGTCTTGAAGCTTTCTTT. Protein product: CRAFTGLEAFF.

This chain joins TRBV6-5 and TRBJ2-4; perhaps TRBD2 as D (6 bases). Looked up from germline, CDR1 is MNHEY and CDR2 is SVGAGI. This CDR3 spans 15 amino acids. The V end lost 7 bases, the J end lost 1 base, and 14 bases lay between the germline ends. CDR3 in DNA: TGTGCCAGCAATACCGGAGGGGCTGCCAAAAACATTCAGTACTTC. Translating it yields CASNTGGAAKNIQYF.

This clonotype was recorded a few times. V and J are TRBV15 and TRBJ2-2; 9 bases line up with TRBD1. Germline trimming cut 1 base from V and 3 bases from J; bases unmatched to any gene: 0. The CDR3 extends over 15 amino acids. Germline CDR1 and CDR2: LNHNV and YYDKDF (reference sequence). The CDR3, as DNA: TGTGCCACCAGCAGAGGGACAGGGGACACCGGGGAGCTGTTTTTT. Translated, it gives CATSRGTGDTGELFF.